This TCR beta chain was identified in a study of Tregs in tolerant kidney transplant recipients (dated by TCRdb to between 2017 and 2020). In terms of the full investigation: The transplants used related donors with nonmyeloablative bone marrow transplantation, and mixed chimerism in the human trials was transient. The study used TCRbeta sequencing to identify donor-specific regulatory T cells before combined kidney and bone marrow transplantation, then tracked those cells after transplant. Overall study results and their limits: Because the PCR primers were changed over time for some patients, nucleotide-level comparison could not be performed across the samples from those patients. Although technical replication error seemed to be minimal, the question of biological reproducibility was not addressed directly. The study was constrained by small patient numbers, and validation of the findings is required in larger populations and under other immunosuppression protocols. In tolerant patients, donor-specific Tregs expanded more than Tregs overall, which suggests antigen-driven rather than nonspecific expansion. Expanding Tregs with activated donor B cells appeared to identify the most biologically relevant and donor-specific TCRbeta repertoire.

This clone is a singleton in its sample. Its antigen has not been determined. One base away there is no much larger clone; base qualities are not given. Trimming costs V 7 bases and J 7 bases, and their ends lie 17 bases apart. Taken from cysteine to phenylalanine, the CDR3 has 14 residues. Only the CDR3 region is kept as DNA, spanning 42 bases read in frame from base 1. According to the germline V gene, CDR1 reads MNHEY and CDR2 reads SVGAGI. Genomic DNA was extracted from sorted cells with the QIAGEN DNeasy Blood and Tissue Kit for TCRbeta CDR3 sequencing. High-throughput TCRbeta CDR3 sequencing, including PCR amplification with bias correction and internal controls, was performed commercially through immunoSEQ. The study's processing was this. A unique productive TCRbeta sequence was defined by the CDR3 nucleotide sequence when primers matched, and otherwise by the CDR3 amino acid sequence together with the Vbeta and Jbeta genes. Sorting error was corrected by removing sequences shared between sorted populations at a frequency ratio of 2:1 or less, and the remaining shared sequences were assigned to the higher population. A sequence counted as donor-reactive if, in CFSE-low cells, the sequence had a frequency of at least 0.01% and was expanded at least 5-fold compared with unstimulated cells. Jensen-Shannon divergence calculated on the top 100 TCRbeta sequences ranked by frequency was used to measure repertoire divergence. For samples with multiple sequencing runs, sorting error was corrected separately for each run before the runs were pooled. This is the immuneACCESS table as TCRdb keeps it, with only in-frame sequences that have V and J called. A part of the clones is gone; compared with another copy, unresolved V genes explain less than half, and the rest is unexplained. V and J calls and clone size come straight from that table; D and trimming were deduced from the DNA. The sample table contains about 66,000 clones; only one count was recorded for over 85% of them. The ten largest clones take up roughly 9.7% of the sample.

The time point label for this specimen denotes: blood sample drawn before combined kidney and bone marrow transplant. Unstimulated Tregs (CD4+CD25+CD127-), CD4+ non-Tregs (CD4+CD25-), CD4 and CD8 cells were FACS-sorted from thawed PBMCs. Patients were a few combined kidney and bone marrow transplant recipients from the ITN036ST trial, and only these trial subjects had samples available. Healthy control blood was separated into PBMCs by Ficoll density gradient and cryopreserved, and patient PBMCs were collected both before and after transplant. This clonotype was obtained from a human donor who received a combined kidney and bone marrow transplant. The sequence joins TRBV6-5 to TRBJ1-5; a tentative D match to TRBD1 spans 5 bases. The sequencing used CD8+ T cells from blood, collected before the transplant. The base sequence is TGTGCCAGCACCGCAGGGTCGGATGGCCAGCCCCAGCATTTT. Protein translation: CASTAGSDGQPQHF.